The 12 T cell receptor beta chains below were found in one sample sequenced in a study of T cells in Graves' hyperthyroidism and ophthalmopathy. TCR beta CDR3 regions were amplified from RNA transcripts. Primed by the HTBI set, a first-round RT-PCR was run on the TCR CDR3. TCRdb redid the calling of the multiplex PCR reads with MiXCR, one entry per CDR3 protein. The sample has hundreds of thousands of distinct CDR3 sequences; more than 15% are singletons. Sequences were obtained from blood. The receptor source for this set is a woman aged 18 to 35 with Graves' hyperthyroidism.

This clonotype came up many times. The gene calls are TRBV11-2 and TRBJ1-1; no clear D gene. The CDR3 totals 17 residues. Germline CDR1 reads SGHAT; CDR2 reads FQNNGV. V gave up 4 bases and J gave up 0 bases, with 18 bases separating them. The CDR3 spells CASSSWTLTDLNTEAFF. The CDR3 region has the DNA TGTGCCAGCAGCTCCTGGACCCTTACAGACTTGAACACTGAAGCTTTCTTT.

This chain uses TRBV13 with TRBJ2-7; 8 nucleotides align to TRBD2. In germline, CDR1 is PRHDT, CDR2 FYEKMQ (reference sequence). The CDR3 runs to 14 residues. The V gene end was trimmed by 5 bases and the J gene end by 3 bases; junction bases not matched to a gene: 6. The CDR3 bases are TGTGCCAGCAGCCAAAGCGGGAGAGGCTACGAGCAGTACTTC. It is translated as CASSQSGRGYEQYF.

This clonotype was seen many times. The chain uses TRBV20-1 and TRBJ2-1; D perhaps matches TRBD1 (6 bases). CDR1 is DFQATT and CDR2 is SNEGSKA in the germline V gene (reference sequence). There are 16 residues in the CDR3. V dropped 3 bases and J dropped 4 bases, with 19 bases sitting between them. CDR3 nucleotides: TGCAGTGCTAGCCGTCGGCGGACAGCCGTATACAATGAGCAGTTCTTC. This encodes CSASRRRTAVYNEQFF.

The chain carries TRBV20-1 and TRBJ1-5; D is unresolved. This CDR3 is 14 amino acids long. V was cut by 3 bases and J by 8 bases, with 17 bases left in between. Germline V CDR1 and CDR2: DFQATT, SNEGSKA (reference sequence). CDR3 coding DNA: TGCAGTGCTAGTGGCGGTCAGGCCCGGGAGCCCCAGCATTTT. This codes for CSASGGQAREPQHF.

This clonotype has a count of ten or more. The rearrangement links TRBV12-3 or TRBV12-4 to TRBJ2-7; perhaps TRBD1 as D (6 bases). CDR3 length: 15 amino acids. V was cut by 1 base and J by 2 bases, with 12 bases left in between. CDR3 loop: CASSLGGRTPYEQYF. CDR3 nucleotide sequence: TGTGCCAGCAGTTTAGGGGGGCGGACTCCCTACGAGCAGTACTTC.

This clonotype was counted many times. CDR3 residues: CATSDPKPDRDRGTQYF. The CDR3 nucleotides read TGTGCCACCAGTGACCCGAAACCGGACAGGGATCGTGGGACCCAGTACTTC. V gene TRBV24-1 combines with J gene TRBJ2-5, with TRBD1 matching over 8 bases. Germline-derived CDR1 and CDR2 are KGHDR and SFDVKD. The V gene end was trimmed by 4 bases and the J gene end by 7 bases; junction bases not matched to a gene: 16. This CDR3 is 17 amino acids long.

This clonotype has ten or more counts. This chain joins TRBV6-2 or TRBV6-3 and TRBJ2-7; 8 bases map to TRBD2. The V gene end was trimmed by 9 bases and the J gene end by 7 bases; junction bases not matched to a gene: 20. This CDR3 contains 16 residues. Per germline, CDR1 MNHEY and CDR2 SVGEGT. CDR3 residues: CASHRPGRLREEEQYF. DNA for the CDR3: TGTGCCAGTCATCGACCCGGCAGGTTGCGGGAGGAAGAGCAGTACTTC.

This sequence joins TRBV7-2 and TRBJ1-5, with D possibly being TRBD1 (5 bases). Per the germline V gene, CDR1 is SGHTA and CDR2 is FQGNSA. The CDR3 runs to 14 residues. The V end lost 1 base, the J end lost 4 bases, and 8 bases lay between the germline ends. CDR3: CASSLGRANQPQHF. Written as DNA, the CDR3 is TGTGCCAGCAGCTTAGGCAGGGCAAATCAGCCCCAGCATTTT.

This clonotype was seen at least ten times. The V gene is TRBV11-3, the J gene TRBJ2-1; D gene uncertain. The CDR3 length is 17 residues. The germline gives CDR1 SGHNT, CDR2 YENEEA. V lost 2 bases and J 2 bases, leaving 16 bases between the germline ends. CDR3 DNA sequence: TGTGCCAGCAGCTTATCCCCGGGTGGCGGAGCCTACAATGAGCAGTTCTTC. It yields the protein CASSLSPGGGAYNEQFF.

The genes are TRBV6-4 and TRBJ2-2; 9 bases match TRBD2. The CDR3 contains 17 residues. Trimming cost V 2 bases and J 3 bases; bases outside gene matches: 7. Germline lookup yields CDR1 MRHNA and CDR2 SNTAGT. The CDR3 region has the DNA TGTGCCAGCAGTGACAAGGAGTTAGCGGGGGACACCGGGGAGCTGTTTTTT. Amino acid sequence: CASSDKELAGDTGELFF.

The CDR3: CASRGDRRNTIYF. DNA of the CDR3: TGTGCCAGCAGGGGGGACAGACGAAACACCATATATTTT. The chain joins TRBV12-3 or TRBV12-4 to TRBJ1-3; TRBD1 agrees at 7 bases. Trimming cost V 6 bases and J 5 bases; bases outside gene matches: 4. The CDR3 runs to 13 residues.

In its sample, this clonotype was seen many times. The gene calls are TRBV11-3 and TRBJ2-3, with D possibly being TRBD2 (6 bases). V dropped 4 bases and J dropped 11 bases, with 19 bases sitting between them. In germline, CDR1 is SGHNT, CDR2 YENEEA. The CDR3 covers 14 residues. CDR3 coding DNA: TGTGCCAGCAGCTCGCACTCCGGGACTTCCCGGCAGTATTTT. Encoded protein: CASSSHSGTSRQYF.